Sequencing of this T cell receptor beta chain was carried out in a study of T cells in Graves' hyperthyroidism and ophthalmopathy. RNA transcripts served as the template for amplifying TCR beta CDR3 regions. TCR CDR3 underwent first-round RT-PCR with the HTBI primer set. TCRdb reprocessed the multiplex PCR reads via MiXCR and lists one record per CDR3 protein. Of around 620,000 distinct CDR3 sequences in the sample, 14% were seen once. The CDR3 sequence is 11 residues long. The ends were cut back, 3 bases at V and 7 bases at J, with 6 bases in the middle. Germline-derived CDR1 and CDR2 are SEHNR and FQNEAQ (reference sequence). This clonotype occurred many times.

The gene calls are TRBV7-9 and TRBJ1-1; D unresolved. The specimen was blood. The TCR sequence derives from a woman under 30 with Graves' ophthalmopathy. The CDR3 coding sequence is TGTGCCAGCAGCTTGGCACGTGAAGCTTTCTTT. This sequence encodes CASSLAREAFF. The full variable domain, completed using reference TRBV7-9 and TRBJ1-1, is DTGVSQNPRHKITKRGQNVTFRCDPISEHNRLYWYRQTLGQGPEFLTYFQNEAQLEKSRLLSDRFSAERPKGSFSTLEIQRTEQGDSAMYLCASSLAREAFFGQGTRLTVV.